This T cell receptor beta chain emerged from a study of OX40 agonist ivuxolimab in advanced cancers. For the study at large: Averaging approximately 60 years in age, with a range of roughly 20 to 80, the cohort was around 83% male. Study-wide results and limits: Some nonresponders also had low normalized T-cell clonal expansion.

CDR3 size: 14 residues. The V end lost 1 base, the J end lost 4 bases, and 11 bases lay between the germline ends. The germline CDR1 and CDR2 sequences are SGHRS and YFSETQ. Blood sampling took place at baseline, cycle 4 day 1, and cycle 7 day 1. As to this clone: What it binds is not known.

TCRdb's table, derived via immunoSEQ multiplex PCR, lists solely in-frame clones and lacks some. The sample contains 100,000 to 150,000 clones, 90% of which appear only once. The TCR comes from an adult with an advanced solid tumor such as melanoma, head and neck, liver or kidney cancer. Sample: CD4+ or CD8+ T cells sorted from blood, taken in a trial of the OX40 agonist ivuxolimab. The chain links TRBV5-1 to TRBJ1-2; a possible D gene is TRBD1 (5 bases). Written as DNA, the CDR3 is TGCGCCAGCAGCTTGTATCAGGGCAGCTATGGCTACACCTTC. Its protein is CASSLYQGSYGYTF.